This T cell receptor beta chain was found in a study of T cell responses to AZD1222 COVID-19 vaccine. Trimming left V 2 bases short and J 0 bases short, with 7 bases between. The CDR3 sequence is 15 residues long. The germline CDR1 and CDR2 sequences are MNHNS and SASEGT. The assay was immunoSEQ multiplex PCR, and TCRdb's table has in-frame clones only and misses some. The sample has 50,000 to 65,000 clones; approximately 86% are singletons. The source material was peripheral blood, sampled 28 days after the second AZD1222 dose. The origin of this receptor is an adult who received the AZD1222 COVID-19 vaccine. V usage is TRBV6-1 and J usage is TRBJ2-2; a weak D match, TRBD1 (6 bases). The DNA of the CDR3 is TGTGCCAGCAGTGAATACAGGGCGAACACCGGGGAGCTGTTTTTT. Amino acids: CASSEYRANTGELFF.